This T cell receptor beta chain was sequenced in a study of T cell responses to AZD1222 COVID-19 vaccine (dated by TCRdb to the early 2020s). Background for the entire study: TCR sequencing was performed for roughly 240 trial participants, of whom some 200 were given two doses of AZD1222 and some 26 were given two doses of MenACWY control vaccine. Trial participants were enrolled by age into 18-55, 56-69 and 70-plus year subgroups, with around 140, 26 and 57 TCR-sequenced participants respectively. On the study overall, not on this receptor specifically: Epitopes outside the regions mutated in the B.1.351 and B.1.1.7 variants were reportedly recognized by nearly half of the unique spike-specific TCRs. In the small 56-69-year group, the increase in depth fell short of significance, most likely because of low power. A significant rise in spike-specific TCR breadth and depth was observed after two AZD1222 doses relative to day 0 and relative to MenACWY recipients. No day 14 peak-response samples were available, so repertoires were characterized only after the peak T cell response. Only five to seven AZD1222 recipients were SARS-CoV-2 seropositive at baseline, limiting conclusions about previously exposed vaccinees. CD4 TCRs associated with the vaccine covered the entire spike protein, and the dominant responses were in regions 160-218 and 743-854. Most participants were white British and females outnumbered males, and the authors suggested that clonal diversity may have been underestimated.

The time point tag for this specimen amounts to: about 28 days (+/-7) after the second vaccine dose. AZD1222 recipients with second doses at about 4 weeks or about 12 weeks were pooled, because spike-specific TCR depth and breadth did not differ between schedules. The vaccinee samples were drawn from two UK trials, COV001 and COV002, one of which was a single-blind randomized controlled phase 2/3 trial testing AZD1222 (ChAdOx1 nCoV-19) in healthy adults. Trial participant PBMC samples were collected at day 0 and day 28 after the second dose for TCRbeta chain sequencing. Of note for this clone: This clone's antigen is unknown. Per-nucleotide qualities are absent, and no much larger clonotype sits a single base away.

V and J are truncated by 2 bases and 11 bases respectively, leaving an intervening sequence of 9 bases. Measured from the cysteine to the phenylalanine, the CDR3 is 11 residues long. The read is trimmed to its CDR3 DNA, 33 bases read in frame from base 1. The germline V gene encodes CDR1 SEHNR and CDR2 FQNEAQ (reference sequence). The CDR3 regions of human TCRbeta chains were analyzed by immunosequencing. As for how the authors treated the data: Repertoire TCRs were matched against a reference library of SARS-CoV-2-specific TCRs generated with the MIRA antigen-specificity platform. Breadth was defined as the fraction of unique TCRs that were SARS-CoV-2-associated, and depth was defined as the fraction of total T cells that were SARS-CoV-2-associated. Using the MIRA data, every spike-specific TCR was mapped to the spike region that the TCR reacted to and assigned to either a CD4 or a CD8 class. Log10-transformed breadth and depth values were compared by one-way ANOVA with Sidak's multiple comparisons tests. In its TCRdb copy, this immuneACCESS table keeps in-frame sequences only and misses some clones. Where compared with another copy, unresolved V genes explain less than half of these, and the others have no known cause. V, J and clone size were drawn from that table, and D and trimming were deduced from the DNA. Counted in this sample were 90,000 to 130,000 clones; 70% to 90% of them appeared once. Of the sample, around 16% is held by the ten largest clones.

The chain joins TRBV7-9 to TRBJ1-1; the D gene cannot be resolved reliably. This sequence was found in an adult who received the AZD1222 COVID-19 vaccine. The specimen was peripheral blood, collected 28 days after the second AZD1222 dose. The CDR3: CASSLSGSAFF. The DNA sequence reads TGTGCCAGCAGCTTAAGCGGTTCGGCTTTCTTT.